This T cell receptor beta chain appears in the sequencing data of a study of long-term antiretroviral therapy in people with HIV. The overall study: Collection of the earliest samples took place about a decade ahead of the 2015 immediate-ART recommendation. Points from the study as a whole: Diversity remained lower than transplant donor controls, even though it increased after ART.

Of note for this clone: The antigen remains undetermined.

The assay used was immunoSEQ (version v3.0), run at survey level. The table came from immunoSEQ multiplex PCR; TCRdb's copy has only in-frame clones and leaves some out. The sample has tens of thousands of clones, roughly nine tenths seen once; the top ten hold 3.5% to 4.5%. The sequencing here drew on unsorted PBMCs, taken 1.2 years after starting antiretroviral therapy. The TCR sequence derives from a woman aged 50 to 65 with HIV.

The chain's CDR3 is CASSLGGLNTGELFF. CDR3 sequence (DNA): TGTGCCAGCAGCCTCGGGGGGTTGAACACCGGGGAGCTGTTTTTT. The V call is TRBV7-3, the J call TRBJ2-2; 7 bases fit TRBD2. CDR1 is SGHTA and CDR2 is FQGTGA in the germline V gene. The J segment lost 1 base and the V segment lost 5 bases, leaving 4 bases of the junction unmatched. The CDR3 is made up of 15 amino acids. Combining the CDR3 with reference TRBV7-3 and TRBJ2-2 gives the whole variable domain GAGVSQTPSNKVTEKGKYVELRCDPISGHTALYWYRQSLGQGPEFLIYFQGTGAADDSGLPNDRFFAVRPEGSVSTLKIQRTERGDSAVYLCASSLGGLNTGELFFGEGSRLTVL.